The 5 T cell receptor beta chains in this list originate from one sample, sequenced in a study of cytomegalovirus exposure and HLA in healthy donors. Sequencing used immunoSEQ multiplex PCR; TCRdb keeps in-frame clones, though not all of them. The sample consists of about 180,000 clones, around nine tenths of them appearing once. The sample comprised PBMCs. The origin of the receptors is a woman aged 25 to 39 in good health and CMV-seronegative.

The V and J genes are TRBV4-2 and TRBJ2-4; 8 bases line up with TRBD2. J lost 0 bases, V lost 1 base, and 5 bases had no gene match. Germline CDR1 reads LGHNA; CDR2 reads YNFKEQ. CDR3 length: 17 residues. In DNA form, the CDR3 reads TGTGCCAGCAGCCAAGTCGGACTAGCAATAGCCAAAAACATTCAGTACTTC. Translated: CASSQVGLAIAKNIQYF.

The J gene is TRBJ2-1, the V gene TRBV5-6, with 7 bases matching TRBD2. The CDR3 is 15 residues long. CDR1 is SGHDT, CDR2 YYEEEE, per germline. The J segment lost 4 bases and the V segment lost 0 bases, leaving 4 bases of the junction unmatched. The CDR3 region is CASSLASGLYNEQFF. In DNA form, the CDR3 reads TGTGCCAGCAGCTTGGCTAGCGGCCTATACAATGAGCAGTTCTTC.

This rearrangement joins TRBV6-1 to TRBJ1-6; TRBD1 aligns across 8 bases. The CDR3 consists of 16 residues. Germline V gene lookup returns CDR1 MNHNS and CDR2 SASEGT. V was clipped by 3 bases and J by 7 bases; unmatched bases: 8. The CDR3: CASSDRAGGWNSPLHF. The CDR3 nucleotides read TGTGCCAGCAGTGACCGAGCAGGGGGCTGGAATTCACCCCTCCACTTT.

The chain combines TRBV5-6 with TRBJ2-2; D possibly corresponds to TRBD1 (5 bases). Germline V lookup: CDR1 SGHDT, CDR2 YYEEEE. This CDR3 is 16 amino acids long. The ends were cut back, 1 base at V and 0 bases at J, with 10 bases in the middle. The CDR3 reads CASSLPPGTNTGELFF. CDR3 DNA sequence: TGTGCCAGCAGCTTGCCGCCAGGGACGAACACCGGGGAGCTGTTTTTT.

The gene calls are TRBV2 and TRBJ1-4, with 8 bases matching TRBD1. The CDR3 covers 15 residues. J gave up 2 bases and V 4 bases, and 3 bases lay outside the gene matches. The germline V gene has CDR1 SNHLY and CDR2 FYNNEI. CDR3 in amino acids: CASSADRVTNEKLFF. DNA of the CDR3: TGTGCCAGCAGTGCGGACAGGGTGACTAATGAAAAACTGTTTTTT.